This TCR beta chain appears in the sequencing data of a study of beta chain features in type 1 diabetes. Background on the study: The examined sorted cells totaled around 100,000,000 across samples.

There was one heparinised blood draw per donor, averaging about 110 mL. This clone has a count of ten or more. Antigen: not known. Of the isolated RNA, all was reverse transcribed, and so the sequenced material was expressed TCRB transcripts. Data came from immunoSEQ multiplex PCR; TCRdb stores just in-frame clones and leaves some out. The data contain 120,000 to 150,000 clones, 8% to 13% of them seen just once; the ten biggest clones take up roughly 1.4%. Regarding the study as a whole: cDNA sequencing could over-represent cells with high TCR expression.

The V end was cut by 2 bases, the J end by 8 bases, with 9 bases between. This CDR3 has 12 amino acids. The germline V gene has CDR1 LNHDA and CDR2 SQIVND (reference sequence). Material: naive CD4+ T cells from blood. The genes are TRBV19 and TRBJ1-2; D unresolved. The receptor comes from a man between 18 and 29 years old in good health. CDR3 loop: CASSISGIGYTF. In nucleotides, the CDR3 is TGTGCCAGTAGTATATCGGGAATCGGCTACACCTTC.